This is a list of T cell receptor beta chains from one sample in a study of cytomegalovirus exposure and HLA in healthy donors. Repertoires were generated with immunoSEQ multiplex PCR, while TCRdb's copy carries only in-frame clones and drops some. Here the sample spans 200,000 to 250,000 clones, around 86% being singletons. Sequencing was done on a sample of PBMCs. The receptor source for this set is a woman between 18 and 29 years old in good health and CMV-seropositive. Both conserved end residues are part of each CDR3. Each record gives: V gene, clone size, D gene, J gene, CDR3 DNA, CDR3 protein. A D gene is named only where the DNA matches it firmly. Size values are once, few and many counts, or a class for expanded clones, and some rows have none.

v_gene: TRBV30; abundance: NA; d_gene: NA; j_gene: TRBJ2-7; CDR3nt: TGTGCCTGGAGTGTAGGGCTAGGGGGATCCTACGAGCAGTACTTC; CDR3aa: CAWSVGLGGSYEQYF
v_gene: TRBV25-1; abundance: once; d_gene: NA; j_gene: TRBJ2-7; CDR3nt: TGTGCCAGGGGGGGGGCTAGCGTTTCCTACGAGCAGTACTTC; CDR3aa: CARGGASVSYEQYF
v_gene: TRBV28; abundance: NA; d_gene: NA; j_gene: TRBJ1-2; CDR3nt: TGTGCCAGCAGTTCCGCCCAGACTAATAACTATGGCTACACCTTC; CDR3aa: CASSSAQTNNYGYTF
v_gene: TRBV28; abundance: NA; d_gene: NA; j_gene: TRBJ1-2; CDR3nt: TGTGCCAGCAGTCGCCCCGGGACTAATACGGGGGGCTACACCTTC; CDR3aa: CASSRPGTNTGGYTF
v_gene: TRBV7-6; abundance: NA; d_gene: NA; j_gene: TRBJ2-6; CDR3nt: TGTGCCAGCAGCTTAGCTCGGGGGAATGTCTTCTCTGGGGCCAACGTCCTGACTTTC; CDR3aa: CASSLARGNVFSGANVLTF
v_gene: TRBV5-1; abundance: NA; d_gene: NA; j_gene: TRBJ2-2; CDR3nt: TGCGCCAGCAGCTTGGGGCAGGTCCGGATGGCCGGGGAGCTGTTTTTT; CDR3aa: CASSLGQVRMAGELFF
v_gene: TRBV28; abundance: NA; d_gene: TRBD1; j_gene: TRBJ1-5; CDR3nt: TGTGCCAGCATCGCAGACAGGGGTCAGCCCCAGCATTTT; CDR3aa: CASIADRGQPQHF
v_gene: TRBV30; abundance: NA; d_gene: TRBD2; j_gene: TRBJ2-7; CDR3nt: TGTGCCTGGTACAGGCAGGGAGGGTACGAGCAGTACTTC; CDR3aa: CAWYRQGGYEQYF
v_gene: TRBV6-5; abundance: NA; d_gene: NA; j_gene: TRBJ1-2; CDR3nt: TGTGCCAGCAGCCCTCCGACAGAAGCTAACTATGGCTACACCTTC; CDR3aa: CASSPPTEANYGYTF
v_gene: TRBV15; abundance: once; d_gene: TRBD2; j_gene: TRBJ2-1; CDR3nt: TGTGCCACCAGCGGACAGGGACTAGCGGGAGTCTGGGATGAGCAGTTCTTC; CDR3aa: CATSGQGLAGVWDEQFF
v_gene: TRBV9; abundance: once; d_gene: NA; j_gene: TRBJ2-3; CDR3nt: TGTGCCAGCAGCGCCGACGGGACTTTATCAGATACGCAGTATTTT; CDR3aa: CASSADGTLSDTQYF
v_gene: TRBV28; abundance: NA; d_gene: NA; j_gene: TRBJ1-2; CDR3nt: TGTGCCAGCAGAGAACCGCGACAAGGGAGGGGGGGTTATGGCTACACCTTC; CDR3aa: CASREPRQGRGGYGYTF
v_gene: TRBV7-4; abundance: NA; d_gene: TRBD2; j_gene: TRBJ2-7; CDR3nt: TGTGCCAGCAGCTTAGGGGCCGACGGGCGGGAGGGCCCCTACGAGCAGTACTTC; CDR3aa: CASSLGADGREGPYEQYF
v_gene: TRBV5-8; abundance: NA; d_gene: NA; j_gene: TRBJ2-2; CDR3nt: TGTGCCAGCAGCCCTTCGGTTTTAGTCGCGAACACCGGGGAGCTGTTTTTT; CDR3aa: CASSPSVLVANTGELFF
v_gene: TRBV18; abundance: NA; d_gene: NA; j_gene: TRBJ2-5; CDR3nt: TGTGCCAGCTCACCCATCCAGGGGCCGGAGACCCAGTACTTC; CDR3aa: CASSPIQGPETQYF
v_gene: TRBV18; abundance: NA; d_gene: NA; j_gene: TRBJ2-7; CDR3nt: TGTGCCAGCTCACCACTGGAGCCCGAGCAGTACTTC; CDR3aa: CASSPLEPEQYF
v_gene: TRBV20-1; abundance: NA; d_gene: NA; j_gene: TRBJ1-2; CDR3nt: TGCAGTGCTGGTGAGGGCTATGGCTACACCTTC; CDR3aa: CSAGEGYGYTF
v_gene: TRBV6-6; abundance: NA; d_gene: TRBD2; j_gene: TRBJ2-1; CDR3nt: TGTGCCAGCAGCCTAACTCCGGGACTAGTAACCCATGAGCAGTTCTTC; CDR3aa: CASSLTPGLVTHEQFF
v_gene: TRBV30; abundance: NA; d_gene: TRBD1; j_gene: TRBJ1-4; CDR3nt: TGTGCCTGGAGTCCCCCCCTCCCCGGGACAGGGCGGAATGAAAAACTGTTTTTT; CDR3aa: CAWSPPLPGTGRNEKLFF
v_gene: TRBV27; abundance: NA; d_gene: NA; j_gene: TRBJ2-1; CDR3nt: TGTGCCAGCAGTCCGGACAGCTCCTACAATGAGCAGTTCTTC; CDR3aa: CASSPDSSYNEQFF
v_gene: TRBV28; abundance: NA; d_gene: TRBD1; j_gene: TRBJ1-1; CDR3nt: TGTGCCAGCAGCCCGAACAGGGGGCCAGCTGAAGCTTTCTTT; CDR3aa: CASSPNRGPAEAFF
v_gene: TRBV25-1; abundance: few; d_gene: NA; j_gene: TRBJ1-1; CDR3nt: TGTGCCAGCAGTGACCGGGGGTCAGAGGGGACTGAAGCTTTCTTT; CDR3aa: CASSDRGSEGTEAFF
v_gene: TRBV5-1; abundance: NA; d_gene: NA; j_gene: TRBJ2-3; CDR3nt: TGCGCCAGCAGCTGGAGGGTGGGCACCACAGATACGCAGTATTTT; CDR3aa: CASSWRVGTTDTQYF
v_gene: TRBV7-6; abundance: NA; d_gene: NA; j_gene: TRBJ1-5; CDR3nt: TGTGCCAGCAGCTTAGGATCAGGGATCCCTCAGCCCCAGCATTTT; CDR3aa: CASSLGSGIPQPQHF
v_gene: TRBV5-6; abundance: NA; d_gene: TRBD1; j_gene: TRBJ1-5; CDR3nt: TGTGCCAGCAGCACCGACAGGGGGCCACGGCAGCCCCAGCATTTT; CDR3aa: CASSTDRGPRQPQHF
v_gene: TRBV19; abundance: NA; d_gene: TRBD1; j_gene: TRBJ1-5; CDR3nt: TGTGCCAGTAGTATTGAAGGGACAGGGTATCCGGTTAATCAGCCCCAGCATTTT; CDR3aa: CASSIEGTGYPVNQPQHF
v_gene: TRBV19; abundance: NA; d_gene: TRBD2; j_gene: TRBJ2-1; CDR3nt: TGTGCCAGTAGTATAGGCAGCGGGAGTATAAATGAGCAGTTCTTC; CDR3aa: CASSIGSGSINEQFF
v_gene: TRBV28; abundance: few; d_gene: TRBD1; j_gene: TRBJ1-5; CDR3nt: TGTGCCAGCAGTGGTGGAACAGGGGCACAGCCCCAGCATTTT; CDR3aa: CASSGGTGAQPQHF
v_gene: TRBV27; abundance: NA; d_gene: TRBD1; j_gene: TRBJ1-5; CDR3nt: TGTGCCAGCAGTTTAGGGACAGGGGGCAATCAGCCCCAGCATTTT; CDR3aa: CASSLGTGGNQPQHF
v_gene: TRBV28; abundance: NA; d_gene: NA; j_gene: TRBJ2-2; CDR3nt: TGTGCCAGCAGGTATAGGAACACCGGGGAGCTGTTTTTT; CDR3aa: CASRYRNTGELFF
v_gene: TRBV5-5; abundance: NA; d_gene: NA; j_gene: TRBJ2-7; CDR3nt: TGTGCCAGCAGCTTGGGTCAGGGGAACGAGCAGTACTTC; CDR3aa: CASSLGQGNEQYF
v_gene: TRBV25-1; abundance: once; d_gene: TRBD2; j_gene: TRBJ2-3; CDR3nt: TGTGCCAGCAGTCCCCGGACTAGCGGGAGACCAGATACGCAGTATTTT; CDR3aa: CASSPRTSGRPDTQYF
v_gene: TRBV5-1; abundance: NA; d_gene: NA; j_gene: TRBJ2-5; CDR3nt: TGCGCCAGCAGCGCCATCAGGCAGGTGAAGGTTGAGGAGACCCAGTACTTC; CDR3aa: CASSAIRQVKVEETQYF
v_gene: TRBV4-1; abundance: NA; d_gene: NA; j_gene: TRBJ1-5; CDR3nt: TGCGCCAGCAGCCAAGATCTAGTTACTAGGGGCAATCAGCCCCAGCATTTT; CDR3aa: CASSQDLVTRGNQPQHF
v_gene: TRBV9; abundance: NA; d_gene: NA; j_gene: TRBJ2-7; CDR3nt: TGTGCCAGCAGCCTAAGACAGACTCCTGCCTACGAGCAGTACTTC; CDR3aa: CASSLRQTPAYEQYF
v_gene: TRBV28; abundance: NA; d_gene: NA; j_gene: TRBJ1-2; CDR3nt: TGTGCCAGCAGTTTCAGCGACAGGCGGGACTATGGCTACACCTTC; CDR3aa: CASSFSDRRDYGYTF
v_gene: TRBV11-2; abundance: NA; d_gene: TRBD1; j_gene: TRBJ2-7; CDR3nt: TGTGCCAGCAGCCCACGGAACAGGGGGCACGAGCAGTACTTC; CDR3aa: CASSPRNRGHEQYF
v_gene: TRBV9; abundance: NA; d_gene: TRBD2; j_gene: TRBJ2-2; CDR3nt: TGTGCCAGCAGCTTTAGCGGGGGAAACACCGGGGAGCTGTTTTTT; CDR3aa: CASSFSGGNTGELFF
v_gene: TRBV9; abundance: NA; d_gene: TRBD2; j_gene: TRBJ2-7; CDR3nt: TGTGCCAGCAGTAATAGCGGGAGGGCCTACGAGCAGTACTTC; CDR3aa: CASSNSGRAYEQYF
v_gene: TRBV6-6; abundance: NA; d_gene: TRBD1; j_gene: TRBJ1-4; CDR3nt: TGTGCCAGCAGTGGGGACAGGGCGACGAATGAAAAACTGTTTTTT; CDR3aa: CASSGDRATNEKLFF
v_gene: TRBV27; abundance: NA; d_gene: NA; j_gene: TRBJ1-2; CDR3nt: TGTGCCAGCAGTCGGTCAGGGAGGGGGAACTTCTATGGCTACACCTTC; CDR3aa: CASSRSGRGNFYGYTF
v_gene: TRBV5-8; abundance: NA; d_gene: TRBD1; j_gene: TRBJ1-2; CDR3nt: TGTGCCAGCAGCCTGACAGGGAATGGCATCTATGGCTACACCTTC; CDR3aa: CASSLTGNGIYGYTF
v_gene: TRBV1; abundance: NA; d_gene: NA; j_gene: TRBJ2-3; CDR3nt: TGCACCAGCAGCCAAGCGGCGGGATCAGGGGATACGCAGTATTTT; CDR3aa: CTSSQAAGSGDTQYF
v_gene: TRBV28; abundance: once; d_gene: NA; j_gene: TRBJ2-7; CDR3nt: TGTGCCAGCAGTTTATACGGGTACGAGCAGTACTTC; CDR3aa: CASSLYGYEQYF
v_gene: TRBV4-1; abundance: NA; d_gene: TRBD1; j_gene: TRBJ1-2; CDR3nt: TGCGCCAGCAGCCAGGTAACCGGGACAGGGCATTATGGCTACACCTTC; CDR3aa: CASSQVTGTGHYGYTF
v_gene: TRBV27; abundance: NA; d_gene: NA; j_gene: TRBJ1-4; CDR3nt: TGTGCCAGCAGTTTATGGGCAGGAGAAAAACTGTTTTTT; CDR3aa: CASSLWAGEKLFF
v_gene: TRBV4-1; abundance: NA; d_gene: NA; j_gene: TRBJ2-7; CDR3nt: TGCGCCAGCAGCCAAGACCCGGGAGAGGGTGTCGAGCAGTACTTC; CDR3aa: CASSQDPGEGVEQYF
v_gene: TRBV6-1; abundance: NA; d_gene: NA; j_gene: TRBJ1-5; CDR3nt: TGTGCCAGCAGTGACCTCAGGGTAAGCAATCAGCCCCAGCATTTT; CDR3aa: CASSDLRVSNQPQHF
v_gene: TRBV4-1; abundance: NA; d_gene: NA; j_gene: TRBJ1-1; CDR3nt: TGCGCCAGCAGCCCACAGGGAGGGTACACTGAAGCTTTCTTT; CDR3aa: CASSPQGGYTEAFF
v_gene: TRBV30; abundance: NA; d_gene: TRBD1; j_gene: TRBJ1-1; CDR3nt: TGTGCCTGGAGTGTCTCAGGGGGAACTAAAGCTTTCTTT; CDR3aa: CAWSVSGGTKAFF